These 3 T cell receptor beta chains came from one sample sequenced in a study of cytotoxic CD8 clonotypes in ibrutinib-treated CLL. Sequencing was performed with immunoSEQ multiplex PCR; in TCRdb, only in-frame clones are kept and a portion is missing. This table holds 270,000 or so clones, about 72% found once. Sequences were derived from PBMCs, sampled at disease progression, from a patient treated with ibrutinib. These receptors were taken from a human donor with chronic lymphocytic leukemia.

The rearrangement uses TRBV6-1 and TRBJ1-2, with D unresolved. Germline CDR1 reads MNHNS; CDR2 reads SASEGT. V lost 7 bases and J 2 bases, leaving 14 bases between the germline ends. The CDR3 has 14 residues. This chain's CDR3 is CASTRFSRNYGYTF. CDR3 coding DNA: TGTGCCAGCACTAGATTTAGCCGCAACTATGGCTACACCTTC.

The CDR3 reads CASSSVRGAPDTQYF. The DNA for the CDR3 is TGTGCCAGCAGCTCCGTGCGGGGGGCCCCAGATACGCAGTATTTT. The rearrangement joins TRBV11-2 to TRBJ2-3, with 8 bases lining up with TRBD2. Germline loops: CDR1 SGHAT, CDR2 FQNNGV. The junction had 7 bases not matched to a gene; V was cut back by 4 bases and J by 4 bases. The CDR3 is 15 amino acids.

V gene TRBV5-4 combines with J gene TRBJ2-1; D not certain. The germline V gene encodes CDR1 SGHNT and CDR2 YYREEE (reference sequence). The CDR3 sequence is 13 residues long. V gave up 4 bases and J gave up 9 bases, with 14 bases separating them. The CDR3 here is CASSQAGEVEQFF. As DNA, the CDR3 is TGTGCCAGCAGCCAGGCAGGAGAAGTTGAGCAGTTCTTC.